This T cell receptor beta chain stems from a study of shared clonotypes between healthy human individuals. On the study more broadly: CD4 naive and memory got three plates each, CD8 naive two, CD8 memory one.

Of note for this clone: Antigen specificity is unknown.

Overall study results and limits: Non-shared clonotypes had lower generation probabilities than those shared by all four donors.

The authors distributed each subset's genomic DNA evenly over several immunoSEQ plates. Using immunoSEQ multiplex PCR, the repertoire was profiled, and TCRdb retains in-frame clones only, with some absent. This repertoire shows roughly 2,000,000 clones, about 93% found once; its top ten account for under 2%. Naive CD8 cells lacked CD45RO and underwent positive selection for CCR7, leaving out terminally differentiated effector memory CD45RA+ cells. All the donors were Caucasian adults who lived in Nashville, Tennessee. The TCR sequence derives from a man aged 18 to 30 in good health. Some clones in this sample may be carry-over from other donors' samples. Sequenced input: naive CD8+ T cells from PBMCs.

The CDR3 nucleotides read TGTGCCAGCAGCTTATTAAGGTTTGAGAACACTGAAGCTTTCTTT. Residues: CASSLLRFENTEAFF. This chain links TRBV7-3 with TRBJ1-1; D unresolved. V gave up 2 bases and J gave up 1 base, with 11 bases separating them. The CDR3 is 15 amino acids. Germline V gene sequence: CDR1 SGHTA, CDR2 FQGTGA.